Reported below is one T cell receptor beta chain. V shed 2 bases and J 4 bases; nucleotides not matched to a gene: 5. The CDR3 has 15 amino acids. CDR1 is LNHDA, CDR2 SQIVND, per germline (reference sequence). Clones were sequenced by immunoSEQ multiplex PCR, and TCRdb holds only the in-frame ones, with some missing. The sample lists 55,000 to 85,000 clones, just under 97% seen once, with approximately 0.2% in the top ten. This specimen comes from a study of technical replicates of blood from a handful of donors. The source is a human donor in good health. The chain employs TRBV19 and TRBJ2-7, with 10 bases identical to TRBD1. Input material: T cells isolated from PBMCs. This CDR3 is CASSITGQGLYEQYF. The CDR3 DNA sequence: TGTGCCAGTAGTATAACGGGACAGGGGTTGTACGAGCAGTACTTC. Full variable domain (rest looked up from reference TRBV19 and TRBJ2-7): DGGITQSPKYLFRKEGQNVTLSCEQNLNHDAMYWYRQDPGQGLRLIYYSQIVNDFQKGDIAEGYSVSREKKESFPLTVTSAQKNPTAFYLCASSITGQGLYEQYFGPGTRLTVT.